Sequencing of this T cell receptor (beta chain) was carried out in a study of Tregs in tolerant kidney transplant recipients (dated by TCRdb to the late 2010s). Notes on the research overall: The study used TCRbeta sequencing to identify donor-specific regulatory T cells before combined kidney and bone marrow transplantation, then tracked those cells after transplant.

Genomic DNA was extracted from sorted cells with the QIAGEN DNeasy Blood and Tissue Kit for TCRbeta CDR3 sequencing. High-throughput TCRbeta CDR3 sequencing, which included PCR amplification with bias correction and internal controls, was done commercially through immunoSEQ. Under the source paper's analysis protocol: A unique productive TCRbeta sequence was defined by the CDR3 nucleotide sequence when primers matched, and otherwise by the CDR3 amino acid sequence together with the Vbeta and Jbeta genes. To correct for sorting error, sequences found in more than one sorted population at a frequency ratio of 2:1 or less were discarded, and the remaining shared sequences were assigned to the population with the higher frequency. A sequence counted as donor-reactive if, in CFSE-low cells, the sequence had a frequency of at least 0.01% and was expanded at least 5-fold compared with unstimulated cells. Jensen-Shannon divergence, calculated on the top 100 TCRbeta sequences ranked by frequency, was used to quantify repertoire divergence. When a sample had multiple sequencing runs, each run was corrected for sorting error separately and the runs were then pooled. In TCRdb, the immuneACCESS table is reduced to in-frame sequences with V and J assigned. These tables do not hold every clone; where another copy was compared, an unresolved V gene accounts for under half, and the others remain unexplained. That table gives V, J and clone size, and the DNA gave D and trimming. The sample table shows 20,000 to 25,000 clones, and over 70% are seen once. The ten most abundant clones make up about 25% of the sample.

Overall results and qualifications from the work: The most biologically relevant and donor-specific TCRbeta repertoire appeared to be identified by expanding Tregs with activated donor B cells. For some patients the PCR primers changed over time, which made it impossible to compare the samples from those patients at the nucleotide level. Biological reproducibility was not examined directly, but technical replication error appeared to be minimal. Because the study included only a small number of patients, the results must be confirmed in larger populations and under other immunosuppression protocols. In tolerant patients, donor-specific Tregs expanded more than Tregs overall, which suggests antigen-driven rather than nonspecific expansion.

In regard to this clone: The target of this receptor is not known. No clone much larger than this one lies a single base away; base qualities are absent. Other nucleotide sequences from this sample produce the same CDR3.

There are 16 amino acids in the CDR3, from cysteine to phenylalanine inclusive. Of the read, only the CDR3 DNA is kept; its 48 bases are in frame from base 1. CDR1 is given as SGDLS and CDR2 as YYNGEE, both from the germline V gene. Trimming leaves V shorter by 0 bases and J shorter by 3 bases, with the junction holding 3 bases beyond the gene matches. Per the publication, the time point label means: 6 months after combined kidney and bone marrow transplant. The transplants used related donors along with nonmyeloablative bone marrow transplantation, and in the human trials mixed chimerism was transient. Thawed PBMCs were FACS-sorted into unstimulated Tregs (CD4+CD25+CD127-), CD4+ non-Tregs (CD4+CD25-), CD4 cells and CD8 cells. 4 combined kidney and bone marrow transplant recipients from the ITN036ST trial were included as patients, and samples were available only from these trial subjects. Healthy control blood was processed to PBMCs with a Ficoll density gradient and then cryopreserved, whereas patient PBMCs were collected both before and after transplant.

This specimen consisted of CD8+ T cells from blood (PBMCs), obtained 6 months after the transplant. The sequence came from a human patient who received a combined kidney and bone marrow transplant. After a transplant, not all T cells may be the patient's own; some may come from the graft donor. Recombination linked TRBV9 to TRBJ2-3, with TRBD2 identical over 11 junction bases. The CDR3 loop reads CASSVVASGGTDTQYF. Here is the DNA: TGTGCCAGCAGCGTAGTGGCTAGCGGGGGGACAGATACGCAGTATTTT.